A selection of T cell receptor beta chains follows, all from one sample in a study of blood T cell repertoires in COVID-19. Assay used: immunoSEQ multiplex PCR; TCRdb lists only in-frame clones, some missing. The table records around 130,000 clones, approximately 83% of them present only once. The sample was peripheral blood. The receptors were sampled from a woman aged 45-65 years who had recovered from COVID-19. Each CDR3 is given with its conserved first and last residue. The order of the fields is CDR3 DNA, CDR3 protein, J gene, D gene, V gene, clone size. A D gene is named only where the DNA matches it firmly. Clone size appears in some rows only: once, few, many, or a class for an expanded clone.

TGCGCCAGCGCCGCCGGGAGCGATACAAATCAGCCCCAGCATTTT,CASAAGSDTNQPQHF,TRBJ1-5,-,TRBV5-1,-
TGTGCCAGCAGCCGACAGGGACGTAATACCTACAATGAGCAGTTCTTC,CASSRQGRNTYNEQFF,TRBJ2-1,TRBD1,TRBV7-3,-
TGTGCCACCAGTGATCTAAAAGGGACGGGGGGTGACGGCACTGAAGCTTTCTTT,CATSDLKGTGGDGTEAFF,TRBJ1-1,-,TRBV24-1,-
TGTGCCAGCCGACTTGCTAACTATGGCTACACCTTC,CASRLANYGYTF,TRBJ1-2,-,TRBV19,once
TGTGCCAGCTCACGTGCAGGGGACTATGGCTACACCTTC,CASSRAGDYGYTF,TRBJ1-2,-,TRBV18,-
TGTGCCAGCTCCCGAGACATGTCCTACAATGAGCAGTTCTTC,CASSRDMSYNEQFF,TRBJ2-1,-,TRBV18,-
TGCGCCAGCAGCTGGAGGGTGTCTGGGGCCAACGTCCTGACTTTC,CASSWRVSGANVLTF,TRBJ2-6,-,TRBV5-1,-
TGTGCCAGCAGCTTATTAGGGGGCTATCTTAACTATGGCTACACCTTC,CASSLLGGYLNYGYTF,TRBJ1-2,TRBD1,TRBV11-2,-
TGTGCCAGCAGCTTAGGGACATCTGGAAACACCATATATTTT,CASSLGTSGNTIYF,TRBJ1-3,-,TRBV7-6,-
TGCGCCAGCAGCTTCAACAGGGGGCTGGGAGAGACCCAGTACTTC,CASSFNRGLGETQYF,TRBJ2-5,TRBD1,TRBV5-1,-
TGTGCCAGCAGCTTAGCCACTACTGTTTCACCCCTCCACTTT,CASSLATTVSPLHF,TRBJ1-6,-,TRBV7-2,few
TGCGCCAGCAGCGGACAGGGAGGCCCAGAAGAGACCCAGTACTTC,CASSGQGGPEETQYF,TRBJ2-5,TRBD1,TRBV5-1,-
TGCGCCAGCAGCTTGGGGCTAATGAGGGATTTACAGAACACTGAAGCTTTCTTT,CASSLGLMRDLQNTEAFF,TRBJ1-1,-,TRBV5-1,-
TGTGCCAGCAGCCAAGGCGGGACAGCGAACACTGAAGCTTTCTTT,CASSQGGTANTEAFF,TRBJ1-1,TRBD1,TRBV3-1/TRBV3-2,-
TGTGCCAGCTCCTCAGGGGCCGGAAATAATGAAAAACTGTTTTTT,CASSSGAGNNEKLFF,TRBJ1-4,-,TRBV18,-
TGCAGTGCTAGTGGAGGGTCCCAAGAGACCCAGTACTTC,CSASGGSQETQYF,TRBJ2-5,-,TRBV20-1,-